The T cell receptor beta chain under discussion was sequenced for a study of T cell clonality in common variable immunodeficiency. Ten or more counts support this clone. Its antigen is unknown. The DNA ends 3 residues before the CDR3 does, and the rest of the CDR3 is filled in from the germline J gene. This same CDR3 is encoded by further DNA sequences in the sample. Each donor provided roughly 4.5 to 8.5 ml of heparinized whole blood. General study findings and limits: Fewer TCRbeta clones were shared among CVID subjects than controls. Compared with healthy controls, CVID subjects showed increased TCRbeta clonality, mostly in about a third.

Deletions cut 3 bases from V and 1 base from J, with 7 bases between. CDR1 and CDR2 (germline): SEHNR, FQNEAQ (reference sequence). The CDR3 is made up of 14 amino acids. Libraries were prepared by immunoSEQ multiplex PCR; TCRdb keeps only in-frame clonotypes and omits some of them. This sample carries roughly 70,000 clones and no singletons, and around 1.7% goes to the top ten. The source of this sequence is a person aged 18-69 years in good health. The chain couples TRBV7-9 to TRBJ2-1; D unresolved. The sample consisted of peripheral blood mononuclear cells. The DNA read from the CDR3 is TGTGCCAGCAGCTTGGCGACATCCTACAATGAG. It yields the protein CASSLATSYNE. The full CDR3 sequence reads CASSLATSYNEQFF.